The 5 T cell receptor beta chains below all came from one sample that was sequenced in a study of blood T cell repertoires in COVID-19. Profiling relied on immunoSEQ multiplex PCR, and the TCRdb table lists in-frame clones only, not all of them. The data show 200,000 to 300,000 clones, more than 70% seen once. The sample taken for sequencing was peripheral blood. The receptors derive from a woman at least 80 years old with COVID-19, enrolled during active disease.

This chain joins TRBV4-3 and TRBJ1-5, with D perhaps matching TRBD1 (5 bases). CDR3 length: 16 amino acids. The germline gives CDR1 LGHNA, CDR2 YSLEER. Trimming pared 5 bases from V and 3 bases from J, leaving 17 bases between. CDR3 nucleotides: TGCGCCAGCAGCGCATTTTTCGACAGTCTCAATCAGCCCCAGCATTTT. As protein: CASSAFFDSLNQPQHF.

The chain uses TRBV7-9 and TRBJ2-3; 13 nucleotides line up with TRBD2. The CDR3 has 18 residues. The junction had 8 bases not matched to a gene; V was cut back by 5 bases and J by 0 bases. The germline V gene has CDR1 SEHNR and CDR2 FQNEAQ (reference sequence). The CDR3 DNA reads TGTGCCAGCAGCACGGGACTAGCGGGATTTTACAGCACAGATACGCAGTATTTT. Translated: CASSTGLAGFYSTDTQYF.

In this sample, this clone turned up a few times. This chain joins TRBV3-1 (or the pseudogene TRBV3-2) and TRBJ1-5; 8 nucleotides align to TRBD1. Unmatched junction bases numbered 8, after V lost 1 base and J lost 3 bases. Germline V gives CDR1 LGHDT, CDR2 YNNKEL (reference sequence). This CDR3 has 17 residues. The CDR3 loop reads CASSQAGSGQDNQPQHF. The CDR3, as DNA: TGTGCCAGCAGCCAAGCGGGGTCGGGACAGGACAATCAGCCCCAGCATTTT.

V is TRBV19 and J is TRBJ2-3, with 11 positions matching TRBD2. V lost 5 bases, J lost 1 base, and 11 bases stayed unmatched. Germline CDR1 LNHDA, CDR2 SQIVND (reference sequence). The CDR3 is 18 residues long. The CDR3 DNA follows: TGTGCCAGTAGTCTCCAGGGAACTAGCGGGGGAGGCACAGATACGCAGTATTTT. The encoded protein is CASSLQGTSGGGTDTQYF.

The chain links TRBV14 to TRBJ2-4; 7 nucleotides match TRBD1. CDR1 and CDR2 from the germline V gene are SGHDN and FVKESK. CDR3 length equals 17 residues. J lost 0 bases, V lost 4 bases, and 9 bases had no gene match. CDR3 region: CASSPTEGARAKNIQYF. For the CDR3, the DNA is TGTGCCAGCAGCCCTACAGAGGGGGCTCGAGCCAAAAACATTCAGTACTTC.